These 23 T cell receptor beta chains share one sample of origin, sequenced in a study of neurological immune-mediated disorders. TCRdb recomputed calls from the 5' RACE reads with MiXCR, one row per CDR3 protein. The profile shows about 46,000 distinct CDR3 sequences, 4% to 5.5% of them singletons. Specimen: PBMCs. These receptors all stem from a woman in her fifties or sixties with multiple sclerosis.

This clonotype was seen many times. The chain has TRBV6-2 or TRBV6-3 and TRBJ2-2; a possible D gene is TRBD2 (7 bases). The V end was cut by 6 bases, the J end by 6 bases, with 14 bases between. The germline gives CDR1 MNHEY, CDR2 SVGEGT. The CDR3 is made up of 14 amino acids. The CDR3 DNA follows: TGTGCCAGCAGGGGGGCGGGAGTGTCCGGGGAGCTGTTTTTT. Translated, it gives CASRGAGVSGELFF.

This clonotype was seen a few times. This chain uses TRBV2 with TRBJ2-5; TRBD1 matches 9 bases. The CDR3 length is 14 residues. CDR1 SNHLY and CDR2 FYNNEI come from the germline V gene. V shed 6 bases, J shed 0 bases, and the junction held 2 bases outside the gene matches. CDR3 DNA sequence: TGTGCCAGCAGACAGGGGGCCAACCAAGAGACCCAGTACTTC. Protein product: CASRQGANQETQYF.

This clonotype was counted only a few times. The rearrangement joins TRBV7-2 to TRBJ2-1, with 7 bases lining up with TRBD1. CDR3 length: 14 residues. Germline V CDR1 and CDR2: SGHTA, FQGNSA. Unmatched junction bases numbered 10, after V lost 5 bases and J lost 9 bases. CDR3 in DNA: TGTGCCAGCAGCCCGAACAGGGGTGACGGTGAGCAGTTCTTC. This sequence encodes CASSPNRGDGEQFF.

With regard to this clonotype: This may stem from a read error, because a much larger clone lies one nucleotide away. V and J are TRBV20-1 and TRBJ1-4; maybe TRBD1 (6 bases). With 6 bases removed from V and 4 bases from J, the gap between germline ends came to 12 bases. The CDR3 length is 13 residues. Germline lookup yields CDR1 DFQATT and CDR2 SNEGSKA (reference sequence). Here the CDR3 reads CSARTALNEKLFF. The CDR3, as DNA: TGCAGTGCACGGACAGCCCTTAATGAAAAACTGTTTTTT.

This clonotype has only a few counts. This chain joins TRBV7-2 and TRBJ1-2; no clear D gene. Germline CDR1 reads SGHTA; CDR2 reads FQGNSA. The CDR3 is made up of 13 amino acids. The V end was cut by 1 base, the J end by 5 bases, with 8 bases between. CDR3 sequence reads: CASSLGVPYGYTF. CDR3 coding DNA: TGTGCCAGCAGCTTAGGAGTTCCGTATGGCTACACCTTC.

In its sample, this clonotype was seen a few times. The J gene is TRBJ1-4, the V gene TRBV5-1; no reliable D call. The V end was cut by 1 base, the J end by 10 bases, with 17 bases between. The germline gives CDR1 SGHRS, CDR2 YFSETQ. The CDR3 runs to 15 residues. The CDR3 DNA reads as TGCGCCAGCAGCTTGAATGAGGGCGGGCGTGGAAAACTGTTTTTT. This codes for CASSLNEGGRGKLFF.

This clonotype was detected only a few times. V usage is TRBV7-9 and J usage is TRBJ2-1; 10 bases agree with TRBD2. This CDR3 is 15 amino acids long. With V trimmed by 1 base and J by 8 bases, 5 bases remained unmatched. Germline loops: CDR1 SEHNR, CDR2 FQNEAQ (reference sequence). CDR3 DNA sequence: TGTGCCAGCAGCTTAGGCCCTAGCGGGAGCCATGAGCAGTTCTTC. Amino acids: CASSLGPSGSHEQFF.

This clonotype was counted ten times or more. Here the CDR3 DNA reads TGTGCCATCAGTGACCTAGCGGGGGACCGGGAGACCCAGTACTTC. Its translation is CAISDLAGDRETQYF. The V and J genes are TRBV10-3 and TRBJ2-5, with 10 bases matching TRBD2. The germline V gene encodes CDR1 ENHRY and CDR2 SYGVKD. The CDR3 consists of 15 residues. V trimming: 3 bases; J trimming: 5 bases; junction bases outside the gene matches: 6.

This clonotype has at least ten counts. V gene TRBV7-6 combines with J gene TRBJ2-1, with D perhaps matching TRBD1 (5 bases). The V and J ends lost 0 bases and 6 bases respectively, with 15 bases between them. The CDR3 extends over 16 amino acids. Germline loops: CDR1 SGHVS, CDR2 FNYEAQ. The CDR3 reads CASSLAGRYLINEQFF. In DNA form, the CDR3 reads TGTGCCAGCAGCTTAGCGGGGCGTTATCTGATCAATGAGCAGTTCTTC.

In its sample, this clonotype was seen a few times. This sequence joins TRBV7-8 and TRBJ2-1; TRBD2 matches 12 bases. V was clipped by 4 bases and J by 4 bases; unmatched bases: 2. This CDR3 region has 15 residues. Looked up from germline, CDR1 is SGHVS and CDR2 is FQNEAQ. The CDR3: CASSSSGGVYNEQFF. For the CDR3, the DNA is TGTGCCAGCAGCTCTAGCGGGGGGGTTTACAATGAGCAGTTCTTC.

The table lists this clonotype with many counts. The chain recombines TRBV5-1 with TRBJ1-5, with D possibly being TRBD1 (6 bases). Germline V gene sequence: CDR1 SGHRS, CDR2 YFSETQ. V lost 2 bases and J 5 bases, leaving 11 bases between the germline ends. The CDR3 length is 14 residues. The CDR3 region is CASSLGPGDQPQHF. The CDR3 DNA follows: TGCGCCAGCAGCTTAGGCCCAGGGGATCAGCCCCAGCATTTT.

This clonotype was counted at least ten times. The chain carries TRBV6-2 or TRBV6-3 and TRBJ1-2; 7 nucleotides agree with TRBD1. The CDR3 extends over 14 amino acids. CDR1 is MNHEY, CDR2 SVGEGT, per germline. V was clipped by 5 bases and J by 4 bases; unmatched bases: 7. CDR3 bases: TGTGCCAGCAGTCGTTCCCGGGACAGCTATGGCTACACCTTC. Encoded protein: CASSRSRDSYGYTF.

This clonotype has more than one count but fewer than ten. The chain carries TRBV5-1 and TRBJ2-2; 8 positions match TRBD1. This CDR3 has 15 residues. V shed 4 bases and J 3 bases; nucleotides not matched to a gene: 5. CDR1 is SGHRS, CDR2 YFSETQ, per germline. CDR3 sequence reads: CASSPTGAYTGELFF. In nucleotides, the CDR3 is TGCGCCAGCAGCCCGACAGGGGCATACACCGGGGAGCTGTTTTTT.

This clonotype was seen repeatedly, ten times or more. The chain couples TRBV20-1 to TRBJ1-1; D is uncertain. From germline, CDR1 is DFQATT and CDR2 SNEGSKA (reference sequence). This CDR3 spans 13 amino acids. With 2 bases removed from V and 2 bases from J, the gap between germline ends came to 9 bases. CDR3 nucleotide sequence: TGCAGTGCTAGACGCGACGGAAACACTGAAGCTTTCTTT. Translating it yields CSARRDGNTEAFF.

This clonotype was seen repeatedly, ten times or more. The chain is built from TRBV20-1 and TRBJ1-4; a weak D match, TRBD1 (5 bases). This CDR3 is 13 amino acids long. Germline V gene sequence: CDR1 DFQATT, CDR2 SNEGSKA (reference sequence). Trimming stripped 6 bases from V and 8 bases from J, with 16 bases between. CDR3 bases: TGCAGTGCACCGGGACCCAGTGGGGAAAAACTGTTTTTT. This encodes CSAPGPSGEKLFF.

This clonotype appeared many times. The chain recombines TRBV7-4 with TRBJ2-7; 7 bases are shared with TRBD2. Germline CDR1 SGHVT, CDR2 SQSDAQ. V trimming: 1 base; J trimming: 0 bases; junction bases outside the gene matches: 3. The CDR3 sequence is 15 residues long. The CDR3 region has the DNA TGTGCCAGCAGCTTAGGGGAGGGATTCTCCTACGAGCAGTACGTC. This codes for CASSLGEGFSYEQYV.

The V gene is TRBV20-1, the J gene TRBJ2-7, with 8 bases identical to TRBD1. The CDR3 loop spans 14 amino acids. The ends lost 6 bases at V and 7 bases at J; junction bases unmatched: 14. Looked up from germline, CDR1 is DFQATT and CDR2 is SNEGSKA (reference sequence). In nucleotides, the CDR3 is TGCAGTGCGACAACAGGGGGAGTGGGGGAAGAGCAGTACTTC. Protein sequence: CSATTGGVGEEQYF.

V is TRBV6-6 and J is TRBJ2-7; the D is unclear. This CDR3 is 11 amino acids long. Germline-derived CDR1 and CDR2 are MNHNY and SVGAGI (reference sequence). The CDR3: CATHNSYEQYF. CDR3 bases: TGTGCTACGCACAACTCCTACGAGCAGTACTTC.

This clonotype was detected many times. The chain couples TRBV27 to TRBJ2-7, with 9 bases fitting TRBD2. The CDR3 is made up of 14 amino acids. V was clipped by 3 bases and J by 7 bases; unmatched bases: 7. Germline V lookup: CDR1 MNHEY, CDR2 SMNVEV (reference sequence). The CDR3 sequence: CASSLAGGRGEQYV. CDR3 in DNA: TGTGCCAGCAGTTTGGCGGGAGGGAGGGGGGAGCAGTACGTC.

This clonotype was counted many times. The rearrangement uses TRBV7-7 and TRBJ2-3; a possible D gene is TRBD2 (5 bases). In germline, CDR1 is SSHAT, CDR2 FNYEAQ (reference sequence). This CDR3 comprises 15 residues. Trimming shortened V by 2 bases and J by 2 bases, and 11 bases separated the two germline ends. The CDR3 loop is CASSLSILVTDTQYF. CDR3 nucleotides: TGTGCCAGCAGCTTAAGTATACTAGTCACAGATACGCAGTATTTT. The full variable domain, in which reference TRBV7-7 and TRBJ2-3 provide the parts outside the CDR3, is GAGVSQSPRYKVTKRGQDVTLRCDPISSHATLYWYQQALGQGPEFLTYFNYEAQPDKSGLPSDRFSAERPEGSISTLTIQRTEQRDSAMYRCASSLSILVTDTQYFGPGTRLTVL.

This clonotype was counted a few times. The CDR3, as DNA: TGTGCCAGCATCGGGAGCGGGGGGGCATCAGATACGCAGTATTTT. It specifies CASIGSGGASDTQYF. The V gene is TRBV28, the J gene TRBJ2-3, with 10 positions matching TRBD2. There are 15 residues in the CDR3. From germline, CDR1 is MDHEN and CDR2 SYDVKM. The ends lost 7 bases at V and 4 bases at J; junction bases unmatched: 8.

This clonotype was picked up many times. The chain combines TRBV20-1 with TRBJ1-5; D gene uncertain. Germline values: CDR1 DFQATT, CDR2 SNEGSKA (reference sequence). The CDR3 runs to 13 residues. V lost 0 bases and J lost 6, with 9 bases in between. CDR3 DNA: TGCAGTGCTAGAGATTGGAGAGGTCAGCCCCAGCATTTT. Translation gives CSARDWRGQPQHF.

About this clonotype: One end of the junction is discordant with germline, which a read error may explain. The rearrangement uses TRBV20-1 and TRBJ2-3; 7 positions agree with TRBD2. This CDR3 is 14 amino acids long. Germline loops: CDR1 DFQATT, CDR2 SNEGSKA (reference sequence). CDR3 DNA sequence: TGCAGTGCTAGGAACGGGGGGTTGACAGATACACAGTATTTT. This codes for CSARNGGLTDTQYF.